The T cell receptor (beta chain) under discussion was sequenced for a study of T cell repertoires in cytomegalovirus infection. In this sample, this clonotype turned up once. Its cognate antigen is unknown. Study-level results: The ex vivo response was dominated by HLA-C-restricted CMV-specific TCR beta clonotypes.

The CDR3 is made up of 15 amino acids. Germline loops: CDR1 MNHEY, CDR2 SVGAGI. V lost 0 bases and J 0 bases, leaving 8 bases between the germline ends. A single record per CDR3 protein comes from TCRdb applying MiXCR to the reads. The top ten hold roughly 2.8% of the sample, which has about 740,000 distinct CDR3 sequences, 35% seen once. The receptor was derived from a human donor in good health (CMV status not recorded). Some clones in this sample may be carry-over from other donors' samples. This chain connects TRBV6-5 to TRBJ1-2; D is unresolved. The sample taken for sequencing was PBMCs. CDR3 loop: CASSYSALANYGYTF. The CDR3, as DNA: TGTGCCAGCAGTTACTCCGCGCTAGCTAACTATGGCTACACCTTC.